The T cell receptor (beta chain) under discussion was sequenced for a study of blood T cell repertoires in COVID-19. Study overall: The United States, Italy and Spain supplied acute and convalescent COVID-19 samples.

Participant age was about 18 to 95 years, and participants resided in 20 to 30 US areas. This CDR3 has 15 amino acids. J gave up 8 bases and V 4 bases, and 8 bases lay outside the gene matches. Germline CDR1 is SGHRS and CDR2 is YFSETQ. Some clones are missing from TCRdb's copy, which holds only in-frame ones; the method was immunoSEQ multiplex PCR. Found here are about 300,000 clones, around 86% of them singletons; the top ten hold 5.2%. The sequenced sample was PBMCs or T cells enriched from blood (not recorded which). The TCR comes from a man between 60 and 70 years old who had recovered from COVID-19. V and J are TRBV5-1 and TRBJ1-4; 10 positions agree with TRBD1. CDR3 nucleotides: TGCGCCAGCAGCCGGAGCGGGACAGGGGCAGAAAAACTGTTTTTT. It codes for CASSRSGTGAEKLFF. Combining the CDR3 with reference TRBV5-1 and TRBJ1-4 gives the whole variable domain KAGVTQTPRYLIKTRGQQVTLSCSPISGHRSVSWYQQTPGQGLQFLFEYFSETQRNKGNFPGRFSGRQFSNSRSEMNVSTLELGDSALYLCASSRSGTGAEKLFFGSGTQLSVL.